These 21 T cell receptor beta chains originate from one sample sequenced in a study of blood T cell repertoires in COVID-19. The table came from immunoSEQ multiplex PCR; TCRdb's copy has only in-frame clones and leaves some out. The data hold over 150,000 clones, with around 84% observed a single time. The sample comprised peripheral blood. These receptor sequences come from a man in his 60s with COVID-19, enrolled during active disease.

The rearrangement uses TRBV7-6 and TRBJ2-3, with unresolved D. Looked up from germline, CDR1 is SGHVS and CDR2 is FNYEAQ. V gave up 4 bases and J gave up 0 bases, with 14 bases separating them. CDR3 length: 16 amino acids. This CDR3 is CASSYPPQTSTDTQYF. For the CDR3, the DNA is TGTGCCAGCAGCTATCCCCCCCAGACTAGCACAGATACGCAGTATTTT.

This chain connects TRBV6-2 or TRBV6-3 to TRBJ1-5; TRBD1 matches 7 bases. Per the germline V gene, CDR1 is MNHEY and CDR2 is SVGEGT. The CDR3 has 19 residues. The trim removed 5 bases at V and 1 base at J, leaving 17 bases unmatched. CDR3 bases: TGTGCCAGCAGTAAACAACAGGGGTCTATTTCCTCGAGCAATCAGCCCCAGCATTTT. This gives the protein CASSKQQGSISSSNQPQHF.

This chain uses TRBV5-4 with TRBJ1-5; TRBD1 agrees at 8 bases. The germline V gene has CDR1 SGHNT and CDR2 YYREEE (reference sequence). The CDR3 contains 15 residues. V lost 5 bases and J lost 7; bases outside the gene matches: 11. CDR3 nucleotide sequence: TGTGCCAGCAGTTACGACAGGGGATATGGACAGCCCCAGCATTTT. This gives the protein CASSYDRGYGQPQHF.

The chain joins TRBV9 to TRBJ1-6; 9 nucleotides match TRBD1. The germline gives CDR1 SGDLS, CDR2 YYNGEE. The CDR3 totals 13 residues. V lost 5 bases to trimming and J lost 10 bases; unmatched junction nucleotides: 4. The CDR3 loop reads CASRGTGRSPLHF. The CDR3 region has the DNA TGTGCCAGCAGGGGGACAGGGCGATCACCCCTCCACTTT.

This CDR3 reads CASGFEVGRNNPNTQYF. CDR3 in DNA: TGTGCTAGTGGTTTCGAAGTCGGGAGGAATAATCCTAATACGCAGTATTTT. The V and J genes are TRBV12-5 and TRBJ2-3, with 7 bases matching TRBD2. The V and J ends lost 3 bases and 7 bases, in that order; junction bases with no gene match: 16. CDR3 length: 17 residues. Germline CDR1 and CDR2: LGHNT and FRNRAP.

The V call is TRBV28, the J call TRBJ2-1, with 13 bases identical to TRBD2. The CDR3 spans 17 residues. Looked up from germline, CDR1 is MDHEN and CDR2 is SYDVKM. V shed 5 bases and J 9 bases; nucleotides not matched to a gene: 13. The CDR3 spells CASSPHTSGGARGEQFF. The CDR3 DNA follows: TGTGCCAGCAGTCCCCACACTAGCGGGGGGGCTAGAGGTGAGCAGTTCTTC.

The chain recombines TRBV28 with TRBJ1-3, with 8 bases aligning to TRBD1. After removal of 6 bases from V and 0 bases from J, the junction contained 1 base not matched to a gene. Germline loops: CDR1 MDHEN, CDR2 SYDVKM. The CDR3 is made up of 14 amino acids. CDR3 sequence reads: CASSRGHSGNTIYF. The CDR3 DNA is TGTGCCAGCAGCAGGGGGCACTCTGGAAACACCATATATTTT.

The V call is TRBV13, the J call TRBJ1-6; weak D call: TRBD1 (6 bases). The V end was cut by 2 bases, the J end by 6 bases, with 11 bases between. Looked up from germline, CDR1 is PRHDT and CDR2 is FYEKMQ (reference sequence). This CDR3 is built from 15 residues. DNA of the CDR3: TGTGCCAGCAGCTTAAAACAGGGCACTAATTCACCCCTCCACTTT. Amino acids: CASSLKQGTNSPLHF.

Comments on this clone: Its ends do not fully match the called genes, so a read error is possible. This chain connects TRBV7-7 to TRBJ2-5; maybe TRBD2 (5 bases). This CDR3 is 14 amino acids long. The germline V gene encodes CDR1 SSHAT and CDR2 FNYEAQ (reference sequence). DNA of the CDR3: TGTGCTAGCAGCCCAGGACTGGTCGGAGAGACCCAGTACTTC. Its translation: CASSPGLVGETQYF.

This chain uses TRBV2 with TRBJ1-2; D not certain. Trimming left V 7 bases short and J 0 bases short, with 12 bases between. CDR3 length: 14 residues. Germline V gene data show CDR1 as SNHLY and CDR2 as FYNNEI. The chain's CDR3 is CASTPQVSNYGYTF. The CDR3 DNA sequence: TGTGCCAGCACCCCTCAGGTTTCTAACTATGGCTACACCTTC. The variable domain in full, with the rest retrieved from reference TRBV2 and TRBJ1-2, is EPEVTQTPSHQVTQMGQEVILRCVPISNHLYFYWYRQILGQKVEFLVSFYNNEISEKSEIFDDQFSVERPDGSNFTLKIRSTKLEDSAMYFCASTPQVSNYGYTFGSGTRLTVV.

This rearrangement joins TRBV6-6 to TRBJ2-1, with a possible D match to TRBD2 (6 bases). The CDR3 length is 13 residues. The germline V gene has CDR1 MNHNY and CDR2 SVGAGI (reference sequence). Trimming pared 10 bases from V and 7 bases from J, leaving 17 bases between. This chain's CDR3 is CATLEGAQNEQFF. CDR3 in DNA: TGTGCCACCCTGGAGGGAGCTCAAAATGAGCAGTTCTTC.

This clone was counted ten times or more. The chain couples TRBV3-1 (or the pseudogene TRBV3-2) to TRBJ1-2, with a tentative D call TRBD1 (5 bases). Trimming stripped 2 bases from V and 7 bases from J, with 11 bases between. Germline-derived CDR1 and CDR2 are LGHDT and YNNKEL (reference sequence). The CDR3 totals 13 residues. CDR3 residues: CASSQRLQGGYTF. CDR3 bases: TGTGCCAGCAGCCAAAGGTTGCAGGGTGGCTACACCTTC.

This clone was seen once. This chain links TRBV12-3 or TRBV12-4 with TRBJ1-3; D is uncertain. This CDR3 is built from 13 residues. V was cut by 1 base and J by 5 bases, with 6 bases left in between. DNA for the CDR3: TGTGCCAGCAGTTTAGACGGGAGAAACACCATATATTTT. Its translation is CASSLDGRNTIYF.

Comment on this clone: Sequence at one end of the junction differs from germline and may be a read error. The V call is TRBV7-7, the J call TRBJ2-5, with 7 bases that match TRBD2. Per germline, CDR1 SSHAT and CDR2 FNYEAQ (reference sequence). The CDR3 is made up of 16 amino acids. This chain's CDR3 is CASSLGPAGPSETQYF. DNA of the CDR3: TGTGCTAGCAGCTTAGGACCAGCGGGGCCTTCAGAGACCCAGTACTTC.

The chain joins TRBV7-2 to TRBJ1-4; possible D gene TRBD1, 5 bases. The V gene lost 5 bases and the J gene lost 5 bases, with 12 bases spanning the gap. Germline V gene lookup returns CDR1 SGHTA and CDR2 FQGNSA. The CDR3 is made up of 14 amino acids. The CDR3 nucleotides read TGTGCCAGCAGCCTCTACGGGGGGAATGAAAAACTGTTTTTT. Translation: CASSLYGGNEKLFF.

This clone was recorded once. The V call is TRBV18, the J call TRBJ2-3, with D perhaps matching TRBD2 (6 bases). CDR1 is KGHSH, CDR2 LQKENI, per germline. The V end was cut by 2 bases, the J end by 3 bases, with 15 bases between. The CDR3 is 16 residues long. CDR3 sequence: CASSPSGTSRTDTQYF. The CDR3 DNA reads as TGTGCCAGCTCACCATCTGGTACTAGCAGAACAGATACGCAGTATTTT.

The chain recombines TRBV27 with TRBJ1-3; D call uncertain. CDR1 is MNHEY, CDR2 SMNVEV, per germline (reference sequence). The V end was cut by 5 bases, the J end by 0 bases, with 11 bases between. The CDR3 is 15 amino acids. CDR3 in amino acids: CASSTYTNSGNTIYF. The CDR3 DNA follows: TGTGCCAGCAGTACGTACACAAACTCTGGAAACACCATATATTTT.

This chain links TRBV5-8 with TRBJ1-5; D might be TRBD1 (5 bases). The CDR3 length is 14 residues. Germline-derived CDR1 and CDR2 are SGHTS and YDEGEE. V dropped 5 bases and J dropped 9 bases, with 18 bases sitting between them. The CDR3: CASRGPIPSGPQHF. Written as DNA, the CDR3 is TGTGCCAGCAGGGGGCCGATCCCCTCGGGGCCCCAGCATTTT.

The gene calls are TRBV4-2 and TRBJ2-7; TRBD2 matches at 14 bases. Germline CDR1 and CDR2: LGHNA and YNFKEQ. J gave up 1 base and V 3 bases, and 5 bases lay outside the gene matches. The CDR3 totals 17 residues. The CDR3 DNA sequence: TGTGCCAGCAGCCAGATTGGGACTAGCGGGGGATCCTACGAGCAGTACTTC. It codes for CASSQIGTSGGSYEQYF.

This chain links TRBV4-3 with TRBJ2-1, with 13 bases that match TRBD2. Trimming cost V 2 bases and J 10 bases; bases outside gene matches: 11. The CDR3 spans 17 residues. Germline assignment: CDR1 LGHNA and CDR2 YSLEER. This CDR3 reads CASSQRIGLAGAQEQFF. DNA of the CDR3: TGCGCCAGCAGCCAACGAATCGGACTAGCGGGAGCCCAGGAGCAGTTCTTC.

The CDR3 sequence: CASRQDYEQYF. In DNA form, the CDR3 reads TGTGCCAGTAGACAAGACTACGAGCAGTACTTC. The rearrangement uses TRBV19 and TRBJ2-7, with unresolved D. The germline V gene has CDR1 LNHDA and CDR2 SQIVND (reference sequence). Trimming removed 6 bases from V and 3 bases from J, with 6 bases in between. The CDR3 totals 11 residues.